This T cell receptor (beta chain) was observed in a study of blood T cell repertoires in COVID-19 (dated by TCRdb to about 2020). With regard to the full study: Samples covering the acute and convalescent phases of COVID-19 were provided by collaborators in the United States, Italy and Spain. Deeply sampled blood TCRbeta repertoires from subjects exposed to, actively infected with, or recovered from COVID-19 were included in the dataset. The sample metadata nearly always contained a de-identified subject ID, COVID-19 status, age in years and sex. A freely available public database, intended as a resource for researchers studying the immune response to SARS-CoV-2, is where the repertoires were released. Samples were obtained from the ongoing ImmuneRACE study (first 160 participants) and from 1,200 or so subjects provided by 6 global collaborators. Where available, HLA class I and class II types were obtained from metadata supplied by the sample provider rather than from assay-based typing. The material from the prospective study consisted of cDNA or gDNA derived from T cells, B-cell-depleted T cells, or PBMCs. Broad study findings and their caveats: The quantity of clinical and demographic metadata differed by source and by participant and was supplied without curation.

Turning to this clone: Its recognized antigen is unknown. No much larger clone is present one base from it, and per-base qualities are unavailable. This specimen includes other DNA sequences encoding the same CDR3.

From the cysteine up to the phenylalanine, the CDR3 has a length of 15 residues. The kept DNA is CDR3 alone, 45 bases in frame from the first base. V loses 0 bases at its end and J loses 3 bases; junction bases beyond the gene matches: 2. CDR1 and CDR2 are read off the germline V gene as SGHRS and YFSETQ. TCRbeta CDR3 regions were amplified from genomic DNA using the immunoSEQ Assay, a bias-controlled multiplex PCR. The authors processed their data as follows. Within the assay, amplification of reference gene primers was used to estimate how many nucleated cells each sample contained. To quantify the absolute abundance of each unique TCRbeta CDR3 rearrangement, sequence reads were collapsed and filtered. For each sample, productive Simpson clonality was calculated as the square root of Simpson's diversity index across productive rearrangements. Held by TCRdb, this immuneACCESS table contains in-frame sequences only and omits some clones. Under half of the omission traces to an unresolved V gene where checked; the cause of the rest is unknown. V, J and clone size are those of that table, while D and trimming were read from the DNA. Here the sample has some 490,000 clones; 88% occur a single time. Of the sample, around 8% falls within the top ten clones.

Participants in the prospective study were enrolled through a virtual design, were aged roughly 18 to 90 years, and lived in roughly 25 United States geographic areas. Cohort assignment in the prospective study relied on participant-reported clinical history from a screening survey and a study questionnaire. ImmuneRACE Cohort 3 recovered participants were defined by two consecutive negative NP/OP PCR tests, healthcare professional clearance, or symptom resolution. In the prospective study, mobile phlebotomists collected whole blood, serum and a nasopharyngeal or oropharyngeal swab from each participant. Participants in the prospective study had the option to provide additional blood draws and questionnaires over a roughly two-month period. Before DNA extraction, blood samples from the prospective study were shipped at room temperature or frozen.

The material sequenced was PBMCs or T cells enriched from blood (not recorded which). The rearrangement joined TRBV5-1 to TRBJ1-4; 7 middle bases align to TRBD1. This TCR derives from a woman aged 60 to 75 who had recovered from COVID-19. The nucleotides read TGCGCCAGCAGCTTGGTGGGACAGTCTAATGAAAAACTGTTTTTT. It codes for CASSLVGQSNEKLFF.